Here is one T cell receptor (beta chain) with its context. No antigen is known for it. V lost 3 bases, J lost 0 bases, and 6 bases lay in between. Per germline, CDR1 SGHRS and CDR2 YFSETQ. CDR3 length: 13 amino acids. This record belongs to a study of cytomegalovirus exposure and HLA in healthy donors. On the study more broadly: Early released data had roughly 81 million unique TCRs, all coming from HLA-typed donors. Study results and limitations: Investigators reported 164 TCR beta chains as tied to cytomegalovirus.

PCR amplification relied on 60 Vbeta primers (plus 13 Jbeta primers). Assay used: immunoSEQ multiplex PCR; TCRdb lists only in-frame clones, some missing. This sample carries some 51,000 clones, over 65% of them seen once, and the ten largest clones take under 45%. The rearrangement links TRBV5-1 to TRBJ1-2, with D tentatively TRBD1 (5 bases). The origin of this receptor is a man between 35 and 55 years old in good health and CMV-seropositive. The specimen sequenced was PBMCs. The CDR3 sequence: CASSWTSNYGYTF. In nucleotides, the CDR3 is TGCGCCAGCAGCTGGACATCTAACTATGGCTACACCTTC.